These T cell receptor beta chains were read from a single sample in a study of shared clonotypes between healthy human individuals. The repertoire was sequenced with immunoSEQ multiplex PCR; TCRdb's copy has only in-frame clones and lacks some. The sample includes about 2.5 million clones, about 90% of them seen just once. The sample taken for sequencing was naive CD4+ T cells from PBMCs. The receptors were sampled from a man between 18 and 29 years old in good health. Some clones in this sample may be carry-over from other donors' samples. CDR3s include the opening cysteine and the closing phenylalanine or tryptophan. D genes are given only for firm matches. Size tells how often a clone was seen (once, few, many) or the class of an expanded clone, and some rows leave it out.

clone size: once
D gene: .
V gene: TRBV11-2
J gene: TRBJ2-1
CDR3 protein: CASSLAGAPLYNEQFF
CDR3 DNA: TGTGCCAGCAGCTTAGCGGGGGCCCCTCTCTACAATGAGCAGTTCTTC

clone size: .
D gene: .
V gene: TRBV7-9
J gene: TRBJ1-1
CDR3 protein: CASLTFRGDPSTEAFF
CDR3 DNA: TGTGCCAGTTTAACTTTCCGGGGCGATCCTTCCACTGAAGCTTTCTTT

clone size: .
D gene: TRBD2
V gene: TRBV5-1
J gene: TRBJ2-3
CDR3 protein: CASSQGLADTDTQYF
CDR3 DNA: TGCGCCAGCAGTCAGGGACTAGCGGACACAGATACGCAGTATTTT

clone size: .
D gene: .
V gene: TRBV9
J gene: TRBJ1-1
CDR3 protein: CASSVVGANTEAFF
CDR3 DNA: TGTGCCAGCAGCGTAGTGGGGGCGAACACTGAAGCTTTCTTT

clone size: .
D gene: TRBD1
V gene: TRBV19
J gene: TRBJ1-2
CDR3 protein: CATKPGGGGTDYGYTF
CDR3 DNA: TGTGCCACTAAACCGGGAGGGGGCGGAACGGACTATGGCTACACCTTC

clone size: .
D gene: .
V gene: TRBV18
J gene: TRBJ2-2
CDR3 protein: CASSPSGLVGRELFF
CDR3 DNA: TGTGCCAGCTCACCGTCCGGGCTGGTGGGCCGGGAGCTGTTTTTT

clone size: .
D gene: TRBD2
V gene: TRBV27
J gene: TRBJ2-3
CDR3 protein: CASSDGGRPNTQYF
CDR3 DNA: TGTGCCAGCAGCGACGGCGGGAGACCCAATACGCAGTATTTT

clone size: .
D gene: .
V gene: TRBV29-1
J gene: TRBJ2-1
CDR3 protein: CSVALAGEQFF
CDR3 DNA: TGCAGCGTTGCACTAGCTGGTGAGCAGTTCTTC

clone size: .
D gene: .
V gene: TRBV28
J gene: TRBJ1-2
CDR3 protein: CASSRNRGYTF
CDR3 DNA: TGTGCCAGCAGCCGGAACAGGGGCTACACCTTC

clone size: once
D gene: .
V gene: TRBV6-1
J gene: TRBJ2-1
CDR3 protein: CAIETSWNEQFF
CDR3 DNA: TGTGCCATAGAGACCAGCTGGAATGAGCAGTTCTTC

clone size: .
D gene: .
V gene: TRBV10-3
J gene: TRBJ2-5
CDR3 protein: CAISESIVGRSKETQYF
CDR3 DNA: TGTGCCATCAGTGAGTCGATCGTGGGCAGGTCTAAGGAGACCCAGTACTTC

clone size: once
D gene: .
V gene: TRBV5-4
J gene: TRBJ1-1
CDR3 protein: CASSLAQGLMNTEAFF
CDR3 DNA: TGTGCCAGCAGCTTGGCACAGGGACTTATGAACACTGAAGCTTTCTTT

clone size: .
D gene: .
V gene: TRBV21-1
J gene: TRBJ2-4
CDR3 protein: CASSKVRPAKNIQYF
CDR3 DNA: TGTGCCAGCAGCAAAGTCCGGCCAGCCAAAAACATTCAGTACTTC

clone size: once
D gene: TRBD1
V gene: TRBV6-6
J gene: TRBJ1-2
CDR3 protein: CASTTGGLTIRYTF
CDR3 DNA: TGTGCCAGCACTACAGGGGGTCTCACGATACGTTACACCTTC

clone size: .
D gene: .
V gene: TRBV28
J gene: TRBJ2-7
CDR3 protein: CASSAGTIFGEQYF
CDR3 DNA: TGTGCCAGCAGTGCCGGGACCATCTTCGGCGAGCAGTACTTC